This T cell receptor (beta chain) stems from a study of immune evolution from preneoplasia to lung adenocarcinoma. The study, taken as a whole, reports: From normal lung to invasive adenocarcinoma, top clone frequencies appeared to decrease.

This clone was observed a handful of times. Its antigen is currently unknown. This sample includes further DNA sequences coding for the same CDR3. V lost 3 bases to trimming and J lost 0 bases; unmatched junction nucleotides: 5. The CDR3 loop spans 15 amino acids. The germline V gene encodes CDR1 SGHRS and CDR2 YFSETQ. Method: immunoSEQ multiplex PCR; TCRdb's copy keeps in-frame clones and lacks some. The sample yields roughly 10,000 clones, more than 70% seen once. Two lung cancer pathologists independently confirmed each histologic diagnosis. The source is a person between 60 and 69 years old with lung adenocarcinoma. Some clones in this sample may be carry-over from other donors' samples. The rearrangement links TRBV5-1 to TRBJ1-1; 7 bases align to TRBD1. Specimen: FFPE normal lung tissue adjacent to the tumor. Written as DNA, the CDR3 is TGCGCCAGCAGCTCTGTACAGGGGTTGAACACTGAAGCTTTCTTT. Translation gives CASSSVQGLNTEAFF.